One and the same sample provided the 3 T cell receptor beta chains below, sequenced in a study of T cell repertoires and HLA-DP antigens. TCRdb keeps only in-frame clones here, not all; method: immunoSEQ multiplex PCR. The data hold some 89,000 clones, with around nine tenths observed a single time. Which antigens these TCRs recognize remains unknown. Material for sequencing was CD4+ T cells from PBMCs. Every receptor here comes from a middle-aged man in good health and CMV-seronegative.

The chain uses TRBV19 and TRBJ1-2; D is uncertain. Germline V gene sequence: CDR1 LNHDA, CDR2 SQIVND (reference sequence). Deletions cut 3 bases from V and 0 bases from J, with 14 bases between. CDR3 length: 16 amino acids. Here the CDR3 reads CASSISSTAANYGYTF. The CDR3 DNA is TGTGCCAGTAGTATTTCTTCTACGGCGGCTAACTATGGCTACACCTTC. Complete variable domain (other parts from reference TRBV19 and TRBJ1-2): DGGITQSPKYLFRKEGQNVTLSCEQNLNHDAMYWYRQDPGQGLRLIYYSQIVNDFQKGDIAEGYSVSREKKESFPLTVTSAQKNPTAFYLCASSISSTAANYGYTFGSGTRLTVV.

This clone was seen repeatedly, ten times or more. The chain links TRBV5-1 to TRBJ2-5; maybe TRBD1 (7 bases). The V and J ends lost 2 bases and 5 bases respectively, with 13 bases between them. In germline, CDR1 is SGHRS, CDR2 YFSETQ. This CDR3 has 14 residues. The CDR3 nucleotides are TGCGCCAGCAGCTTAGAGGGGGCGGGGGAGACCCAGTACTTC. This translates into CASSLEGAGETQYF.

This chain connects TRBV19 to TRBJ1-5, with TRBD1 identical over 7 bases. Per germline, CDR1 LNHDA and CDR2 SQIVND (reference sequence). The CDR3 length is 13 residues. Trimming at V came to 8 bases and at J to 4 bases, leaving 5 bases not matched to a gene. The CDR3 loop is CASEGQHNQPQHF. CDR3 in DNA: TGTGCCAGTGAGGGACAGCATAATCAGCCCCAGCATTTT.